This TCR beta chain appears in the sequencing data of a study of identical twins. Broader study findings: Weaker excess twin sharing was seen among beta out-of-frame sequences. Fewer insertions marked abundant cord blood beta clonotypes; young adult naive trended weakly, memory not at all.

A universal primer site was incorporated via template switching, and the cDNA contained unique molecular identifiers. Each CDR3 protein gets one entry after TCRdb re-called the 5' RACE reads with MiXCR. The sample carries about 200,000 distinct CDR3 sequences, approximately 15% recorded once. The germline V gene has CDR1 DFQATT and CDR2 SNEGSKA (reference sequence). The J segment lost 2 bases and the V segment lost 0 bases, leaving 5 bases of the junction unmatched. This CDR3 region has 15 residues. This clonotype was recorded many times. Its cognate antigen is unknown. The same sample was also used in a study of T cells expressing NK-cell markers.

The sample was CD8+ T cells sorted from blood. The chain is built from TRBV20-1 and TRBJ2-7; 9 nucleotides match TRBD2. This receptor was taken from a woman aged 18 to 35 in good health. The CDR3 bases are TGCAGTGCTAGAGATCTGGTAGCGGGAGCCTACGAGCAGTACTTC. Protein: CSARDLVAGAYEQYF.